The sequence of this TCR beta chain was determined in a study of T cell responses to AZD1222 COVID-19 vaccine. Comments on this clone: As yet, its antigen is unknown.

This CDR3 region has 13 residues. V was shortened by 5 bases and J by 12 bases, with 17 bases between the two germline ends. The germline gives CDR1 LNHDA, CDR2 SQIVND (reference sequence). Method: immunoSEQ multiplex PCR; TCRdb's copy keeps in-frame clones and lacks some. The profile shows around 100,000 clones, roughly 84% of them singletons. Study findings and constraints: There were mostly white British donors and more females than males, and clonal diversity was possibly underestimated. Every sample of the repertoires postdated the peak T cell response. The number of AZD1222 recipients seropositive at baseline was only 6 or 7.

Source: peripheral blood, taken on day 0 of AZD1222 vaccination. The rearrangement links TRBV19 to TRBJ2-1; no clear D gene. The clonotype was recovered from an adult in good health. CDR3 residues: CASSSRLETRQFF. CDR3 DNA sequence: TGTGCCAGTAGTTCCCGACTGGAAACACGGCAGTTCTTC. Based on the CDR3 plus reference TRBV19 and TRBJ2-1, the full variable domain is DGGITQSPKYLFRKEGQNVTLSCEQNLNHDAMYWYRQDPGQGLRLIYYSQIVNDFQKGDIAEGYSVSREKKESFPLTVTSAQKNPTAFYLCASSSRLETRQFFGPGTRLTVL.